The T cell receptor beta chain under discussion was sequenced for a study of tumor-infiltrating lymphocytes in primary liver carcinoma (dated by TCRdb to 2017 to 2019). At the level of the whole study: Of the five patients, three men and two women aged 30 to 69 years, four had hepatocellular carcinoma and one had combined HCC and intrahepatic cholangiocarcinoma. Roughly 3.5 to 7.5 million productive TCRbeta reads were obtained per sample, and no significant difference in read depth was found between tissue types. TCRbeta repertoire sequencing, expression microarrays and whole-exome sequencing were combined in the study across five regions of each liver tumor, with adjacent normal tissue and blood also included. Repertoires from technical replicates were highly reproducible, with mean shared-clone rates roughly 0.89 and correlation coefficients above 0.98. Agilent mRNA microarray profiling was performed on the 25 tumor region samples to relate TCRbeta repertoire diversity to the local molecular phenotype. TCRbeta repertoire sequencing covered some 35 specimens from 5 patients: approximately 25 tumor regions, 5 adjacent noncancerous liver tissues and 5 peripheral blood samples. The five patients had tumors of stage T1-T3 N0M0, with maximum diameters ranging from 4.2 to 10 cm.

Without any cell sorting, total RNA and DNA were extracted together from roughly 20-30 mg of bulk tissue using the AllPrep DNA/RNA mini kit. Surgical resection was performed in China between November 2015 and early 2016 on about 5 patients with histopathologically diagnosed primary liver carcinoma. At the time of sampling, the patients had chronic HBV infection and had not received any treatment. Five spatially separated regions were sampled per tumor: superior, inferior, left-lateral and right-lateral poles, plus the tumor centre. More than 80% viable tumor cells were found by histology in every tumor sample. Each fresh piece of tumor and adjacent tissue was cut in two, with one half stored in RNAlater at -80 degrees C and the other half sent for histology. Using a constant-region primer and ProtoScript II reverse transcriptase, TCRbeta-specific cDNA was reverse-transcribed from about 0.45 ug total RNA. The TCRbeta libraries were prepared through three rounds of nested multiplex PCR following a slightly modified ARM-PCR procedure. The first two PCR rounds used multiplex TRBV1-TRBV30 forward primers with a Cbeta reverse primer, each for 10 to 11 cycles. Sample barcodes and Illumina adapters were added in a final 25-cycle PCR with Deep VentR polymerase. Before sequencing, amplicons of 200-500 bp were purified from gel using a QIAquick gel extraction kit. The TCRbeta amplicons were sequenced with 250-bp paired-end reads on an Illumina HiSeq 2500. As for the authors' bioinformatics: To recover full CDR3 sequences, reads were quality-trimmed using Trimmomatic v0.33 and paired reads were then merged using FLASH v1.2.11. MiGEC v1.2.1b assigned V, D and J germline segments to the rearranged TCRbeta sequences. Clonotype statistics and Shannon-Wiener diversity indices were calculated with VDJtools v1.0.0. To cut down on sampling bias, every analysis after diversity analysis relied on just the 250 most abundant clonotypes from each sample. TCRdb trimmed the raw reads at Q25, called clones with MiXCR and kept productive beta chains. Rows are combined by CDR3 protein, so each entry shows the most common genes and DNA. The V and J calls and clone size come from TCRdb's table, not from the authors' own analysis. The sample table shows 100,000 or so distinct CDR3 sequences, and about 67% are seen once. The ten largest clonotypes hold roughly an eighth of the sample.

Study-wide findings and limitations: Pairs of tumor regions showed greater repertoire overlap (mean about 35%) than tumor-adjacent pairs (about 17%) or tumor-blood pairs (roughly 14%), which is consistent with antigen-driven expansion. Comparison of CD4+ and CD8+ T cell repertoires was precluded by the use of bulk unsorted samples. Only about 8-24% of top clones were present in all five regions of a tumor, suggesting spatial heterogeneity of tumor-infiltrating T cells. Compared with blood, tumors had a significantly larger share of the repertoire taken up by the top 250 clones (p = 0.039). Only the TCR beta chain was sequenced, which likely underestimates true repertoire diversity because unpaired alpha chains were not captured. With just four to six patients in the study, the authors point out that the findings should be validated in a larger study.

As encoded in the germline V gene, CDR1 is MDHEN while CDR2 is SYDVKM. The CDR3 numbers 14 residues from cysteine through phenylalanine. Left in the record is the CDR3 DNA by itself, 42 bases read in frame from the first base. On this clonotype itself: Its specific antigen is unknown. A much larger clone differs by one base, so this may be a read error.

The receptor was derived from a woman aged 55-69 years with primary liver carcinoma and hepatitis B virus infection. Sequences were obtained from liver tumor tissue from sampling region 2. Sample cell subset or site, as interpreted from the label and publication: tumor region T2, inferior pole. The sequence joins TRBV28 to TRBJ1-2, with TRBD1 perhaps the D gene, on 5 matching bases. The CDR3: CSSSPQGANYGYTF. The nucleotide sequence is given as TGTTCCAGCAGTCCACAAGGGGCTAACTATGGCTACACCTTC.